This T cell receptor (beta chain) was recorded in a study of T cells in localized non-small cell lung cancer (dated by TCRdb to 2018 to 2020). About the study as a whole: The study analyzed T cell repertoires of 200 to 250 early-stage NSCLC patients, comparing tumors and uninvolved tumor-adjacent lungs. The cohort was made up of 200 to 250 treatment-naive NSCLC patients whose localized lung tumors had been resected. Of the NSCLC patients, around 130 were male and approximately 99 were female, and the mean age was approximately 69 years. Study-wide findings and limitations: Because multi-region sequencing of the tumors was not done, intratumor heterogeneity could not be ruled out. Higher T cell density in blood was associated with longer overall survival, whereas higher clonality in adjacent lung was associated with shorter survival. Because the study design was exploratory, TCR variables were selected using unadjusted p-values without false-discovery rate correction. Uninvolved tumor-adjacent lung showed the highest T cell clonality, higher than tumor, which suggests more focused antigenic responses in the uninvolved tumor-adjacent lung. A median of 57 of the top 100 tumor clones were detected in paired uninvolved adjacent lung, and some 29 of these tumor clones were also found among the top 100 clones of the paired uninvolved adjacent lung.

A note on this clone: The antigen this receptor binds is unknown. Per-base quality was not reported, and no clone a single base away is much larger than it.

The immunoSEQ Assay was used to sequence TCR beta CDR3 regions from DNA. The authors' analysis ran thus. T cell density was computed as TCR beta template counts normalized to usable DNA estimated by amplifying housekeeping genes. The preseqR package was used to estimate richness by extrapolating to 400,000 templates for PBMC samples and to 120,000 templates for tissue samples. Clonality was defined by subtracting Pielou's evenness from one. Tissue-enriched TCRs were identified through differential abundance testing performed on productive amino-acid clonotypes, with a minimum total count of 5 and an alpha of 0.1. The Jaccard Index and the Morisita Overlap Index were used to measure repertoire overlap between compartments. TCR beta CDR3s were clustered by GLIPH together with public tetramer-defined viral CDR3s, and at least three viral sequences plus V-gene enrichment were required for viral motifs. In TCRdb, the immuneACCESS table is reduced to in-frame sequences with V and J assigned. These tables do not hold every clone; where another copy was compared, an unresolved V gene accounts for under half, and the others remain unexplained. The V and J calls and clone size come from that table; D and trimming were worked out from the DNA. The sample table shows 75,000 to 95,000 clones, and approximately 88% are seen once. In total, the top ten clones hold 15% of the sample.

At diagnosis, tumor, uninvolved tumor-adjacent lung and peripheral blood were collected and then preserved as a mix of FFPE and fresh-frozen material. Blood samples were analyzed as peripheral blood mononuclear cells for TCR repertoire profiling. The specimen was peripheral blood, collected before any cancer treatment. This receptor was taken from a man aged 40 to 70 with stage I squamous cell lung carcinoma.

The CDR3 region has the sequence CASSLGHLNTEAFF. Read as DNA, the sequence is TGCGCCAGCAGCTTGGGACACCTGAACACTGAAGCTTTCTTT. The sequence joins TRBV5-1 to TRBJ1-1, with an unclear D gene assignment. Deletion took 0 bases off V and 0 bases off J, with a span of 6 bases between the germline ends. Reading from cysteine to phenylalanine, the CDR3 counts 14 amino acids. Only the CDR3 portion is preserved as DNA: 42 bases, with reading frame beginning at the first base. From a lookup of the germline V gene, CDR1 and CDR2 are SGHRS and YFSETQ.